Sequencing of this T cell receptor beta chain was carried out in a study of vaccination and CD4 T cells after COVID-19 (dated by TCRdb to 2022 to 2024). Background on the whole study: SARS-CoV-2 positivity had been established in the convalescent patients by nasal swab PCR, and mild disease was recorded in under ten of these patients and severe disease in one. Post-vaccine blood samples were collected a median of approximately 68 days after the second vaccine dose, ranging from roughly 13 to 250 days. In control cultures, a CEFX viral epitope pool was used as positive control, an HIV-1 Nef peptide pool was used as negative control, or no peptide was added. In roughly 10 COVID-19 convalescent patients and several infection-naive healthy vaccine recipients, the spike-specific CD4+ TCR repertoire before mRNA vaccination was compared with the repertoire after mRNA vaccination. Overlapping spike peptide pools from SARS-CoV-2 and from the common cold coronaviruses HCoV-NL63, HCoV-OC43 and HCoV-229E were used as culture stimuli. Post-COVID blood samples from convalescent patients were collected a median of roughly 100 days after diagnosis, with a range of roughly 35 to 180 days. Participants got two doses of the Pfizer-BioNTech BNT162b2 vaccine (n=8) or two doses of the Moderna mRNA-1273 vaccine (n=2). The convalescent cohort included six males and four females, with two Hispanic individuals, seven Caucasians, two Asians and one multiracial person. What the work shows at the level of the full study, not this receptor alone: Only a relatively small number of convalescent patients were included in the study, and early timepoints following natural infection were not analyzed. The median count of SARS-CoV-2-reactive clonotypes went up from 20 to 25 after infection to 38 after vaccination, although the change was not significant. Among the post-vaccine SARS-CoV-2-reactive clones in convalescent patients, a median approximately 90% showed up only after vaccination, which suggests vaccine-specific priming. Of the vaccine-specific clones found in convalescent patients, nearly all (304 of 307) were mono-reactive for SARS-CoV-2 spike instead of being cross-reactive with common cold coronaviruses.

About this clonotype itself: It has no known antigen specificity. Base qualities are not at hand, and no much larger clone is one base apart.

Library prep was done by PCR. DNA from cultured CD4+ T cells underwent TCR sequencing with the Oncomine TCR Beta short-read assay at the Johns Hopkins FTIC core. The QIAamp micro DNA kit was used to extract genomic DNA from the cultured CD4+ T cells. Oncomine TCR Beta libraries from cultured CD4+ T cells were pooled using unique dual indexes and sequenced on an Illumina iSeq 100. Regarding the original processing steps: Non-productive sequences were filtered out, and CDR3s that did not start with C, did not end with F or W, or were shorter than 7 amino acids were discarded. The MANAFEST web application was used to identify antigen-specific clonotypes by comparing peptide-stimulated wells against reference wells and other culture wells. To be called positive, a clone needed an FDR below 0.05, an odds ratio above 5, and a productive frequency above 0.1% in at least two of three replicate wells. Clonotypes that were significantly expanded in both SARS-CoV-2 spike wells and at least one common cold coronavirus spike condition were defined as cross-reactive. Similarity between CDR3 sequences was evaluated in R version 3.6.1 using Levenshtein distances (stringdist) and unrooted phylogenetic trees (ape). TCRdb reprocessing: public reads trimmed at Q25 with fastp, clones called with MiXCR, in-frame beta chains kept. One record per CDR3 amino acid sequence lists the most common genes and DNA. In this record, the V and J calls reflect TCRdb's handling and not the investigators' own analysis. The sample table contains some 11,000 distinct CDR3 sequences; only one count was recorded for 25% to 40% of them. Approximately 8.8% of the sample is taken by the ten largest.

In the paper's terms, the treatment or condition label means: approximately 11-day PBMC culture with coronavirus spike peptide pools or control peptides (ViraFEST assay). The ViraFEST assay was used in the study, in which antigen-specific T cells were expanded with peptide pools and expanded clonotypes were subsequently identified by TCR sequencing. The convalescent patients' positive SARS-CoV-2 PCR tests were from March to December 2020, which was before the Alpha, Beta and Delta variants emerged in the United States. PBMCs were cultured at two million per well in IMDM supplemented with about 5.5% human AB serum and 9.5 to 10 IU/ml IL-2, with approximately 10 ug/ml peptide pools added. Half of the culture medium was replaced with fresh IL-2-containing medium on days 3 and 7. After approximately eleven days of culture, CD4+ T cells were isolated by negative selection using the EasySep CD4+ T cell isolation kit. Ficoll-Paque Plus gradient centrifugation was used to isolate PBMCs from whole blood, and the isolated PBMCs were then either used fresh or cryopreserved at -140C. Triplicate wells were generally used for each culture condition.

This TCR was recovered from a human donor who had recovered from COVID-19. Specimen: CD4+ T cells from blood, cultured in vitro.

The DNA sequence is as follows: TGTGCCAGCAGCAAATTCGGGGACTCCACTGGGGCCAACGTCCTGACTTTC. It codes for CASSKFGDSTGANVLTF. The V gene is TRBV5-4 and the J gene is TRBJ2-6; a weak D assignment points to TRBD2 (6 bases agree). V lost 4 bases and J lost 2 bases; the stretch between them is 16 bases long. The germline V gene (reference sequence) provides CDR1 SGHNT and CDR2 YYREEE. Including cysteine and phenylalanine, the CDR3 has 17 amino acids. Here the CDR3 DNA is all that survives: 51 bases in frame from base 1. The variable domain in full, with residues beyond the CDR3 obtained from the reference TRBV5-4 and TRBJ2-6 genes, is ETGVTQSPTHLIKTRGQQVTLRCSSQSGHNTVSWYQQALGQGPQFIFQYYREEENGRGNFPPRFSGLQFPNYSSELNVNALELDDSALYLCASSKFGDSTGANVLTFGAGSRLTVL.